What follows are 4 T cell receptor beta chains derived from one specimen sequenced in a study of cytomegalovirus exposure and HLA in healthy donors. It was with 60 Vbeta and 13 Jbeta primers that the PCR ran. Repertoires were generated with immunoSEQ multiplex PCR, while TCRdb's copy carries only in-frame clones and drops some. The sample holds about 89,000 clones, 76% seen once. Sequencing input: PBMCs. The receptors derive from a male donor in good health and CMV-seronegative.

The V gene is TRBV18, the J gene TRBJ2-7; TRBD1 matches at 7 bases. Germline values: CDR1 KGHSH, CDR2 LQKENI. Trimming took 5 bases from V and 2 from J; bases not matched to a gene: 9. CDR3 length: 15 amino acids. The CDR3 spells CASSGGQTGPYEQYF. The CDR3 DNA follows: TGTGCCAGCTCAGGGGGACAGACTGGGCCCTACGAGCAGTACTTC.

This rearrangement joins TRBV6-5 to TRBJ1-4; tentative D call: TRBD1 (5 bases). Germline-derived CDR1 and CDR2 are MNHEY and SVGAGI. This CDR3 is 13 amino acids long. V was pared by 7 bases and J by 7 bases, with 13 bases between. The CDR3, as DNA: TGTGCCAGCACCTACCGGGACTCTGAAAAACTGTTTTTT. Translation: CASTYRDSEKLFF.

The chain employs TRBV27 and TRBJ1-1, with 7 bases lining up with TRBD1. The CDR3 consists of 13 residues. Germline CDR1 is MNHEY and CDR2 is SMNVEV (reference sequence). After removal of 6 bases from V and 10 bases from J, the junction contained 11 bases not matched to a gene. In DNA, the CDR3 is TGTGCCAGCAGCCCCGACAGGGCCCGGCGAGCTTTCTTT. Translating gives CASSPDRARRAFF.

This chain links TRBV4-1 with TRBJ2-7; 11 bases line up with TRBD1. V gave up 3 bases and J gave up 6 bases; unmatched junction bases: 7. Germline V gene lookup returns CDR1 MGHRA and CDR2 YSYEKL. The CDR3 covers 15 residues. DNA of the CDR3: TGCGCCAGCAGCCAGCTCCTCGGGACAGGGGGCGAGCAGTACTTC. The encoded protein is CASSQLLGTGGEQYF.